This TCR beta chain is drawn from a study of cytomegalovirus exposure and HLA in healthy donors. Study background: An analysis done earlier identified roughly 120 million unique TCR beta sequences from about 180 million T cells.

PCR amplification relied on 60 Vbeta primers (plus 13 Jbeta primers). The assay was immunoSEQ multiplex PCR, and TCRdb's table has in-frame clones only and misses some. In the table there are under 300,000 clones, roughly 70% of which are singletons. Remarks on this clone: Antigen unknown.

Study-level results: Most subjects' HLA-A and HLA-B alleles were reportedly predicted from TCR beta sequences. Despite most TCR sequences being rare, some public TCRs occurred in many donors.

Germline assignment: CDR1 MNHEY and CDR2 SMNVEV (reference sequence). The V and J ends lost 0 bases and 4 bases, in that order; junction bases with no gene match: 4. The CDR3 has 16 amino acids. The specimen was PBMCs. V gene TRBV27 combines with J gene TRBJ2-2; 8 bases match TRBD1. The sequence derives from a female donor in good health and CMV-seronegative. CDR3 in DNA: TGTGCCAGCAGTTTATCCAGGGGGCGTGGCACCGGGGAGCTGTTTTTT. Encoded protein: CASSLSRGRGTGELFF.